Each of the 27 T cell receptor beta chains below was sequenced from the same sample in a study of blood T cells in healthy people across ages (dated by TCRdb to the mid-2010s). Library creation used 5' RACE. This sample was sequenced with an Illumina HiSeq 2500. The second PCR ran for roughly 6 to 11 cycles and used a J-beta primer mix along with a sample-barcoded 5' primer. Using fastp trimming at Q25 and MiXCR clonotype assembly, TCRdb reanalyzed the public sequencing data and kept in-frame beta chains. One record per CDR3 amino acid sequence lists the most common genes and DNA. The sample data list around 320,000 distinct CDR3 sequences, and roughly 26% of these were observed just once. The biggest ten clones account for over 25% of the sample. Sequenced input: blood. These receptors originate from a woman aged 70-85 years in good health.

The chain joins TRBV18 to TRBJ2-3, with no clear D. Trimming took 3 bases from V and 4 from J, leaving 11 bases between them. This CDR3 is 14 amino acids long. The germline V gene has CDR1 KGHSH and CDR2 LQKENI. CDR3 in amino acids: CASSPMYPPDTQYF. CDR3 nucleotides: TGTGCCAGCTCACCTATGTACCCGCCAGATACGCAGTATTTT.

This clonotype appeared a few times. This rearrangement joins TRBV20-1 to TRBJ2-1; D unresolved. There are 12 residues in the CDR3. Germline loops: CDR1 DFQATT, CDR2 SNEGSKA (reference sequence). CDR3 nucleotides: TGCTCGGGTTTGAGCGACGGTAATGAGCAGTTCTTC. The encoded protein is CSGLSDGNEQFF.

At least ten counts were recorded for this clonotype. The genes are TRBV20-1 and TRBJ2-5; D possibly corresponds to TRBD2 (6 bases). The CDR3 totals 13 residues. The ends were cut back, 1 base at V and 5 bases at J, with 11 bases in the middle. Germline CDR1 is DFQATT and CDR2 is SNEGSKA (reference sequence). This CDR3 reads CSARAGRRETQYF. As DNA, the CDR3 is TGCAGTGCTAGAGCCGGGAGAAGGGAGACCCAGTACTTC.

This clonotype turned up a few times. The genes are TRBV7-2 and TRBJ2-5, with D unclear. V was shortened by 5 bases and J by 5 bases, with 15 bases between the two germline ends. The CDR3 is 14 amino acids. Germline V lookup: CDR1 SGHTA, CDR2 FQGNSA. The CDR3 loop reads CASSPPSERETQYF. CDR3 sequence (DNA): TGTGCCAGCAGCCCCCCGTCAGAGAGGGAGACCCAGTACTTC.

The CDR3 DNA follows: TGTGCCAGCGGCGTACCACCAGGGACCGTTTCACCCCTCCACTTT. Its translation: CASGVPPGTVSPLHF. The V and J genes are TRBV28 and TRBJ1-6, with D possibly matching TRBD1 (5 bases). V shed 8 bases and J shed 9 bases, with 20 bases lying between them. This CDR3 is 15 amino acids long. Looked up from germline, CDR1 is MDHEN and CDR2 is SYDVKM.

This chain uses TRBV20-1 with TRBJ2-4; 12 bases fit TRBD1. Germline values: CDR1 DFQATT, CDR2 SNEGSKA (reference sequence). The CDR3 spans 16 residues. Germline trimming cut 3 bases from V and 8 bases from J; bases unmatched to any gene: 11. CDR3 nucleotide sequence: TGCAGTGCTAGGGGACAGGGGGCGTTTGAGTCGTACATTCAGTACTTC. It is translated as CSARGQGAFESYIQYF.

V gene TRBV2 combines with J gene TRBJ2-7, with D possibly TRBD2 on 6 matching bases. The CDR3 sequence is 14 residues long. The germline gives CDR1 SNHLY, CDR2 FYNNEI. The V end lost 5 bases, the J end lost 3 bases, and 14 bases lay between the germline ends. The CDR3 coding sequence is TGTGCCAGCAGTAGGGACTTTAGTGTCTACGAGCAGTACTTC. Its translation: CASSRDFSVYEQYF.

There are many counts of this clonotype. The chain is built from TRBV20-1 and TRBJ1-6; 7 positions agree with TRBD1. Trimming took 3 bases from V and 5 from J; bases not matched to a gene: 7. CDR3 size: 15 residues. In germline, CDR1 is DFQATT, CDR2 SNEGSKA (reference sequence). This CDR3 reads CSAREGRGNNSPLHF. In DNA, the CDR3 is TGCAGTGCTAGGGAGGGCAGGGGGAATAATTCACCCCTCCACTTT.

This clonotype was counted a few times. V is TRBV6-6 and J is TRBJ2-1; D ambiguous. The germline CDR1 and CDR2 sequences are MNHNY and SVGAGI (reference sequence). The CDR3 has 12 residues. V lost 4 bases and J lost 6, with 7 bases in between. The CDR3 protein is CASSFPGNEQFF. The CDR3 coding sequence is TGTGCCAGCAGTTTTCCCGGCAATGAGCAGTTCTTC.

This rearrangement joins TRBV12-3 or TRBV12-4 to TRBJ2-7, with TRBD2 matching 14 bases. With 5 bases clipped from V and 5 bases from J, the junction kept 2 bases outside the gene matches. The CDR3 length is 14 residues. The DNA for the CDR3 is TGTGCCAGCAGTCCGGGACTAGCGGGAGACGAGCAGTACTTC. It specifies CASSPGLAGDEQYF.

This chain joins TRBV14 and TRBJ1-2, with a possible D match to TRBD1 (6 bases). Germline CDR1 is SGHDN and CDR2 is FVKESK. The CDR3 extends over 13 amino acids. V lost 6 bases, J lost 8 bases, and 16 bases lay in between. The CDR3 DNA sequence: TGTGCCAGCAGTCCGGGAGGGGGAGGAGGCTACACCTTC. Translation gives CASSPGGGGGYTF.

This clonotype was counted only a few times. The chain carries TRBV9 and TRBJ2-3; 12 bases align to TRBD2. The V gene end was trimmed by 3 bases and the J gene end by 0 bases; junction bases not matched to a gene: 2. Germline CDR1 is SGDLS and CDR2 is YYNGEE. The CDR3 extends over 16 amino acids. The CDR3 nucleotides are TGTGCCAGCAGCGCTAGCGGGAGGGCTAGCACAGATACGCAGTATTTT. Translation: CASSASGRASTDTQYF.

The chain links TRBV20-1 to TRBJ2-1; a possible D gene is TRBD2 (5 bases). The ends were cut back, 1 base at V and 8 bases at J, with 9 bases in the middle. Germline CDR1 and CDR2: DFQATT and SNEGSKA (reference sequence). This CDR3 spans 12 amino acids. CDR3 protein: CSARGGLDEQFF. CDR3 coding DNA: TGCAGTGCTAGAGGTGGACTGGATGAGCAGTTCTTC.

The genes are TRBV6-2 or TRBV6-3 and TRBJ1-2; 10 nucleotides line up with TRBD1. V was clipped by 6 bases and J by 4 bases; unmatched bases: 8. Germline V gives CDR1 MNHEY, CDR2 SVGEGT. The CDR3 is 15 amino acids. The CDR3 region has the DNA TGTGCCAGCAGCGCCCCGGGACAGGGGACCTATGGCTACACCTTC. Protein product: CASSAPGQGTYGYTF.

V usage is TRBV7-2 and J usage is TRBJ2-5; possible D gene TRBD2, 5 bases. Per germline, CDR1 SGHTA and CDR2 FQGNSA. Trimming removed 5 bases at V and 1 base at J, with 8 bases between. This CDR3 is 13 amino acids long. The CDR3 sequence is CASSTGVQETQYF. The DNA of the CDR3 is TGTGCCAGCAGCACCGGGGTCCAAGAGACCCAGTACTTC.

The chain carries TRBV12-3 or TRBV12-4 and TRBJ2-5; D not resolved. The CDR3 is made up of 14 amino acids. The V end lost 7 bases, the J end lost 5 bases, and 17 bases lay between the germline ends. The CDR3 is CASINGNSWETQYF. CDR3 sequence (DNA): TGTGCCAGCATCAATGGGAACTCATGGGAGACCCAGTACTTC.

This clonotype appeared a few times. The chain employs TRBV20-1 and TRBJ1-5, with D unclear. The V gene lost 3 bases and the J gene lost 3 bases, with 6 bases spanning the gap. The CDR3 is 12 amino acids. Germline loops: CDR1 DFQATT, CDR2 SNEGSKA (reference sequence). The CDR3 DNA follows: TGCAGTGCTAGGAGGAACAATCAGCCCCAGCATTTT. Residues: CSARRNNQPQHF.

This clonotype was seen a handful of times. DNA for the CDR3: TGCGCCAGCAGCCCTCAACCGCAAGGAGAGGGGGAAAAACTGTTTTTT. It encodes CASSPQPQGEGEKLFF. The rearrangement uses TRBV5-1 and TRBJ1-4; a weak D match, TRBD1 (5 bases). Between the trimmed V and J ends, which lost 4 bases and 8 bases, there was a span of 21 bases. The germline V gene has CDR1 SGHRS and CDR2 YFSETQ. This CDR3 is 16 amino acids long.

This clonotype has only a few counts. The V and J genes are TRBV20-1 and TRBJ1-4, with 8 bases matching TRBD1. CDR1 is DFQATT and CDR2 is SNEGSKA in the germline V gene (reference sequence). After removal of 5 bases from V and 3 bases from J, the junction contained 5 bases not matched to a gene. CDR3 length: 14 amino acids. The CDR3 region is CSAGRTGPNEKLFF. CDR3 coding DNA: TGCAGTGCTGGAAGGACAGGGCCTAATGAAAAACTGTTTTTT.

V is TRBV13 and J is TRBJ1-2; no reliable D call. Germline-derived CDR1 and CDR2 are PRHDT and FYEKMQ (reference sequence). V lost 3 bases and J 2 bases, leaving 7 bases between the germline ends. This CDR3 has 13 residues. The DNA for the CDR3 is TGTGCCAGCAGCTTCCCGGGGAACTATGGCTACACCTTC. This encodes CASSFPGNYGYTF.

This clonotype came up a few times. The J gene is TRBJ2-6, the V gene TRBV12-3 or TRBV12-4, with a possible D match to TRBD1 (5 bases). CDR3 length: 15 residues. The V end was cut by 4 bases, the J end by 0 bases, with 7 bases between. CDR3 nucleotides: TGTGCCAGCAGTTCCAGGGCCTCTGGGGCCAACGTCCTGACTTTC. Protein sequence: CASSSRASGANVLTF.

This clonotype showed up just a few times. V usage is TRBV28 and J usage is TRBJ2-5; D possibly corresponds to TRBD2 (6 bases). The end of the DNA fits TRBJ2-1 better, so the J call may be wrong. Germline V gene lookup returns CDR1 MDHEN and CDR2 SYDVKM. CDR3 size: 14 residues. CDR3 bases: TGTGCCAGCAGTTCATCTCGTTCCGGGGGTGAGCAGTTCTTC. This encodes CASSSSRSGGEQFF.

The gene calls are TRBV6-1 and TRBJ1-4; perhaps TRBD1 as D (6 bases). CDR1 MNHNS and CDR2 SASEGT come from the germline V gene. The CDR3 totals 15 residues. Trimming shortened V by 2 bases and J by 8 bases, and 15 bases separated the two germline ends. For the CDR3, the DNA is TGTGCCAGCAGTGAAACGGGGGGCGCGAGGGAAAAACTGTTTTTT. Translating it yields CASSETGGAREKLFF.

A few counts support this clonotype. The genes are TRBV27 and TRBJ2-5; TRBD1 matches 8 bases. The J call could be wrong; TRBJ2-7 is a better fit for the DNA end. Germline V gene lookup returns CDR1 MNHEY and CDR2 SMNVEV (reference sequence). The CDR3 is 16 amino acids. The CDR3 sequence is CASRSFIGQGTYEQYF. In DNA form, the CDR3 reads TGTGCCAGCCGCAGTTTTATCGGACAGGGTACCTACGAGCAGTACTTC.

The rearrangement uses TRBV6-5 and TRBJ2-3, with 7 bases aligning to TRBD1. This CDR3 contains 13 residues. The germline gives CDR1 MNHEY, CDR2 SVGAGI. V gave up 10 bases and J gave up 2 bases; unmatched junction bases: 6. The CDR3 DNA follows: TGTGCCATCCGGGACAGATACACAGATACGCAGTATTTT. Its translation: CAIRDRYTDTQYF.

This clonotype was found a few times. The rearrangement joins TRBV5-5 to TRBJ1-1; D gene uncertain. The CDR3 contains 14 residues. Trimming took off 1 base at V and 0 bases at J, with 7 bases between the two ends. CDR1 is SGHKS, CDR2 YYEKEE, per germline (reference sequence). The CDR3 nucleotides read TGTGCCAGCAGCTTGAGCAGCATGAACACTGAAGCTTTCTTT. Encoded protein: CASSLSSMNTEAFF. Full variable domain (rest looked up from reference TRBV5-5 and TRBJ1-1): DAGVTQSPTHLIKTRGQQVTLRCSPISGHKSVSWYQQVLGQGPQFIFQYYEKEERGRGNFPDRFSARQFPNYSSELNVNALLLGDSALYLCASSLSSMNTEAFFGQGTRLTVV.

This chain joins TRBV5-1 and TRBJ1-2; D perhaps matches TRBD1 (5 bases). CDR3 length: 13 amino acids. V dropped 4 bases and J dropped 8 bases, with 15 bases sitting between them. Germline loops: CDR1 SGHRS, CDR2 YFSETQ. In DNA, the CDR3 is TGCGCCAGCAGCCCCCAGGGAAACGGCGGCTACACCTTC. It codes for CASSPQGNGGYTF.